These 13 T cell receptor beta chains share one sample of origin, sequenced in a study of sequential checkpoint blockade in melanoma. TCRdb's table, derived via immunoSEQ multiplex PCR, lists solely in-frame clones and lacks some. This sample carries fewer than 30,000 clones, around 80% of them seen once, and the ten largest clones take about a sixth. Indicated treatment: randomized to nivolumab then ipilimumab (arm A) or the reverse (arm B). The sequencing here drew on CD8+ T cells sorted from blood (inferred from file names), taken from a patient given nivolumab and ipilimumab in sequence. The receptors come from a human donor with melanoma.

V gene TRBV28 combines with J gene TRBJ2-4, with TRBD1 matching over 7 bases. Unmatched junction bases numbered 15, after V lost 4 bases and J lost 9 bases. This CDR3 spans 16 amino acids. The germline V gene has CDR1 MDHEN and CDR2 SYDVKM. The CDR3, as DNA: TGTGCCAGCAGTTCCTACGGACAGGTTGAAGTTGCCATTCAGTACTTC. This codes for CASSSYGQVEVAIQYF.

This rearrangement joins TRBV28 to TRBJ2-5; 10 bases fit TRBD2. In germline, CDR1 is MDHEN, CDR2 SYDVKM. The junction had 16 bases not matched to a gene; V was cut back by 7 bases and J by 5 bases. This CDR3 spans 17 amino acids. The CDR3 reads CASTQRGSSGGRETQYF. The CDR3 DNA reads TGTGCCAGCACCCAAAGAGGGTCTAGCGGGGGCAGGGAGACCCAGTACTTC.

J is TRBJ2-1 and V is TRBV19; the match to TRBD1 covers 10 bases. The V and J ends lost 3 bases and 2 bases, in that order; junction bases with no gene match: 1. The CDR3 totals 15 residues. CDR1 and CDR2 (germline): LNHDA, SQIVND (reference sequence). This chain's CDR3 is CASSIGTGAYNEQFF. CDR3 coding DNA: TGTGCCAGTAGTATCGGGACAGGGGCCTACAATGAGCAGTTCTTC.

The V call is TRBV11-2, the J call TRBJ2-3; weak D call: TRBD1 (5 bases). The CDR3 spans 16 residues. The V and J ends lost 0 bases and 2 bases respectively, with 12 bases between them. Germline CDR1 and CDR2: SGHAT and FQNNGV. The CDR3 DNA is TGTGCCAGCAGCTTAGATAATCAGGGCGTCACAGATACGCAGTATTTT. This gives the protein CASSLDNQGVTDTQYF. Based on the CDR3 plus reference TRBV11-2 and TRBJ2-3, the full variable domain is EAGVAQSPRYKIIEKRQSVAFWCNPISGHATLYWYQQILGQGPKLLIQFQNNGVVDDSQLPKDRFSAERLKGVDSTLKIQPAKLEDSAVYLCASSLDNQGVTDTQYFGPGTRLTVL.

V and J are TRBV6-1 and TRBJ1-1; D is ambiguous. Per the germline V gene, CDR1 is MNHNS and CDR2 is SASEGT. CDR3 length equals 14 residues. With 7 bases removed from V and 0 bases from J, the gap between germline ends came to 12 bases. CDR3 amino acids: CASTPNVMNTEAFF. DNA of the CDR3: TGTGCCAGCACCCCCAATGTCATGAACACTGAAGCTTTCTTT.

The chain employs TRBV2 and TRBJ2-5; D perhaps matches TRBD2 (6 bases). CDR3 length: 13 residues. The germline gives CDR1 SNHLY, CDR2 FYNNEI. The V and J ends lost 8 bases and 2 bases respectively, with 12 bases between them. This chain's CDR3 is CASALSGQETQYF. CDR3 coding DNA: TGTGCCAGCGCCCTTAGCGGACAAGAGACCCAGTACTTC.

The chain carries TRBV5-1 and TRBJ2-1, with 8 bases fitting TRBD2. With 5 bases clipped from V and 4 bases from J, the junction kept 2 bases outside the gene matches. Per the germline V gene, CDR1 is SGHRS and CDR2 is YFSETQ. This CDR3 contains 13 residues. The CDR3 coding sequence is TGCGCCAGCAGTCCGGGGGGGTACAATGAGCAGTTCTTC. As protein: CASSPGGYNEQFF.

V and J are TRBV4-2 and TRBJ2-1; 12 bases align to TRBD2. CDR1 and CDR2 (germline): LGHNA, YNFKEQ. The J segment lost 6 bases and the V segment lost 6 bases, leaving 3 bases of the junction unmatched. This CDR3 is built from 14 residues. CDR3 sequence: CASRPSGGANEQFF. CDR3 DNA sequence: TGTGCCAGCAGGCCTAGCGGGGGGGCCAATGAGCAGTTCTTC.

V usage is TRBV5-6 and J usage is TRBJ1-3, with D perhaps TRBD1 (5 bases). Germline loops: CDR1 SGHDT, CDR2 YYEEEE. V was clipped by 3 bases and J by 4 bases, with 11 bases between them. The CDR3 loop spans 14 amino acids. The chain's CDR3 is CASSYRDLGNTIYF. CDR3 DNA sequence: TGTGCCAGCAGCTACCGGGACTTAGGAAACACCATATATTTT.

The CDR3 reads CASSSRDEGYTF. The CDR3 bases are TGTGCCAGCAGCTCCAGGGATGAAGGCTACACCTTC. This chain uses TRBV5-6 with TRBJ1-2; D is perhaps TRBD1 (5 bases). The CDR3 is 12 amino acids. The germline V gene has CDR1 SGHDT and CDR2 YYEEEE. V was pared by 3 bases and J by 8 bases, with 11 bases between.

This clone was seen a few times. The rearrangement uses TRBV7-9 and TRBJ2-7; 7 nucleotides line up with TRBD1. The CDR3 runs to 16 residues. Germline V gene sequence: CDR1 SEHNR, CDR2 FQNEAQ (reference sequence). V lost 5 bases to trimming and J lost 2 bases; unmatched junction nucleotides: 12. The CDR3 protein is CASSGDRAGNPYEQYF. The CDR3 bases are TGTGCCAGCAGCGGAGACAGGGCTGGGAACCCCTACGAGCAGTACTTC.

J is TRBJ1-1 and V is TRBV5-1, with 11 bases identical to TRBD1. Germline V gene sequence: CDR1 SGHRS, CDR2 YFSETQ. V shed 2 bases, J shed 8 bases, and the junction held 8 bases outside the gene matches. This CDR3 is built from 15 residues. CDR3 in amino acids: CASSFPGQGEPEAFF. The CDR3 DNA is TGCGCCAGCAGCTTCCCGGGACAGGGGGAACCAGAAGCTTTCTTT.

This clone was seen only once. The chain links TRBV5-6 to TRBJ2-3; weak D call: TRBD2 (6 bases). The length of the CDR3 is 16 residues. Trimming pared 0 bases from V and 1 base from J, leaving 12 bases between. Germline lookup yields CDR1 SGHDT and CDR2 YYEEEE. CDR3 DNA sequence: TGTGCCAGCAGCTTGGATCCCGGGGGAGGCACAGATACGCAGTATTTT. This encodes CASSLDPGGGTDTQYF. The complete variable domain, with remaining parts taken from reference TRBV5-6 and TRBJ2-3, reads DAGVTQSPTHLIKTRGQQVTLRCSPKSGHDTVSWYQQALGQGPQFIFQYYEEEERQRGNFPDRFSGHQFPNYSSELNVNALLLGDSALYLCASSLDPGGGTDTQYFGPGTRLTVL.